There are a few counts of the clone carrying this T cell receptor (beta chain). TCRdb re-called the 5' RACE reads with MiXCR, one entry per CDR3 protein. In the table there are around 300,000 distinct CDR3 sequences, more than 15% of which are singletons. The data were obtained in a study of T-cell memory formation after mild COVID-19. V was shortened by 7 bases and J by 1 base, with 13 bases between the two germline ends. The CDR3 has 14 amino acids. The chain couples TRBV12-3 or TRBV12-4 to TRBJ1-1; no definite D call. The specimen sequenced was PBMCs or a T cell subset sorted from them (not recorded which). The source of this sequence is a man between 18 and 29 years old who had mild COVID-19 (a few samples of this study predate the infection). Cell type and time point are not known. CDR3 region: CASIRYMGNTEAFF. The CDR3 DNA reads TGTGCCAGCATCCGGTATATGGGGAACACTGAAGCTTTCTTT.